What follows is one TCR beta chain and its context. The Seattle patients, enrolled during active infection, were followed longitudinally. Per the original methods: Reference gene primer amplification in the assay estimated nucleated cell counts. Sequencing was performed with immunoSEQ multiplex PCR; in TCRdb, only in-frame clones are kept and a portion is missing. V, J and clone size are those of that table, while D and trimming were read from the DNA. The data hold 170,000 or so clones, with about 86% observed a single time. This sample is part of a study of blood T cell repertoires in COVID-19. In the study overall: The United States, Italy and Spain supplied acute and convalescent COVID-19 samples. PBMCs, B-cell-depleted T cells, or T cells were the source of the cDNA or gDNA that made up the material.

The germline V gene encodes CDR1 KGHDR and CDR2 SFDVKD. The CDR3 is 12 residues long. V was pared by 9 bases and J by 1 base, with 8 bases between. The sample was peripheral blood. The rearrangement links TRBV24-1 to TRBJ1-1; no clear D. This receptor was taken from a woman aged 70-85 years with COVID-19, enrolled during active disease. The CDR3 DNA reads as TGTGCCACCCGAGGTTGGAACACTGAAGCTTTCTTT. Translation gives CATRGWNTEAFF.